The 25 T cell receptor beta chains presented below share a single source sample, sequenced in a study of identical twins. TCRdb reprocessed the 5' RACE reads with MiXCR, giving one entry per CDR3 protein. There are approximately 210,000 distinct CDR3 sequences in the sample; 6.5% occur only once, and more than 14% lies in the top ten. These data also featured in a second study, about T cells expressing NK-cell markers.

Sequencing used CD8+ T cells sorted from blood. The receptors shown here come from a young woman in good health.

This clonotype was seen ten or more times. The chain is built from TRBV6-5 and TRBJ2-7; TRBD2 matches 7 bases. Germline trimming cut 8 bases from V and 3 bases from J; bases unmatched to any gene: 1. The CDR3 totals 11 residues. Germline V gene lookup returns CDR1 MNHEY and CDR2 SVGAGI. CDR3 DNA: TGTGCCAGCGGGACTAACTACGAGCAGTACTTC. It is translated as CASGTNYEQYF.

This chain joins TRBV7-9 and TRBJ1-1; unclear D gene. The CDR3 extends over 12 amino acids. The V gene's germline CDR1 is SEHNR and CDR2 FQNEAQ (reference sequence). The ends were cut back, 7 bases at V and 0 bases at J, with 6 bases in the middle. CDR3 protein: CASTGMNTEAFF. The DNA of the CDR3 is TGTGCCAGCACGGGAATGAACACTGAAGCTTTCTTT.

Only a few counts were recorded for this clonotype. V gene TRBV27 combines with J gene TRBJ2-1; TRBD2 matches at 12 bases. Germline V CDR1 and CDR2: MNHEY, SMNVEV (reference sequence). This CDR3 is built from 16 residues. The ends lost 5 bases at V and 2 bases at J; junction bases unmatched: 4. The CDR3 sequence is CASSLSSGGAYNEQFF. The CDR3 DNA is TGTGCCAGCAGTCTCTCTAGCGGGGGGGCCTACAATGAGCAGTTCTTC.

Many counts were recorded for this clonotype. This sequence joins TRBV9 and TRBJ2-2; D not certain. The germline V and J ends were trimmed by 0 bases and 1 base, with 10 bases remaining between them. CDR1 SGDLS and CDR2 YYNGEE come from the germline V gene. This CDR3 region has 16 residues. CDR3 in DNA: TGTGCCAGCAGCGTAGCTTATCAGGTGAACACCGGGGAGCTGTTTTTT. Its translation: CASSVAYQVNTGELFF.

This clonotype occurred a few times. The chain joins TRBV7-6 to TRBJ2-1, with 9 nucleotides matching TRBD2. V was pared by 4 bases and J by 0 bases, with 7 bases of the junction left unmatched. CDR1 is SGHVS, CDR2 FNYEAQ, per germline. The CDR3 contains 17 residues. CDR3 nucleotide sequence: TGTGCCAGCAGCTCGACCCTTAGCGGGAGCTCCTACAATGAGCAGTTCTTC. This codes for CASSSTLSGSSYNEQFF.

This clonotype was seen more than once but under ten times. The chain recombines TRBV4-3 with TRBJ1-4, with D tentatively TRBD1 (5 bases). This CDR3 is built from 15 residues. With 8 bases removed from V and 5 bases from J, the gap between germline ends came to 18 bases. Germline CDR1 and CDR2: LGHNA and YSLEER. The CDR3 spells CASAPAGTVNEKLFF. The CDR3, as DNA: TGCGCCAGCGCACCCGCCGGGACGGTGAATGAAAAACTGTTTTTT.

The J gene is TRBJ2-1, the V gene TRBV7-8; D gene uncertain. With 2 bases removed from V and 0 bases from J, the gap between germline ends came to 14 bases. Germline CDR1 is SGHVS and CDR2 is FQNEAQ. This CDR3 comprises 17 residues. The CDR3, as DNA: TGTGCCAGCAGCTTAAGCATCAGCTCCCCCTCCTACAATGAGCAGTTCTTC. Protein product: CASSLSISSPSYNEQFF.

This clonotype has ten or more counts. V usage is TRBV2 and J usage is TRBJ2-7; D gene uncertain. This CDR3 has 13 residues. The ends were cut back, 4 bases at V and 2 bases at J, with 9 bases in the middle. The V gene's germline CDR1 is SNHLY and CDR2 FYNNEI. Here the CDR3 reads CASSAVIPYEQYF. CDR3 in DNA: TGTGCCAGCAGTGCCGTGATTCCCTACGAGCAGTACTTC. Looking up the rest from reference TRBV2 and TRBJ2-7 gives the full variable domain: EPEVTQTPSHQVTQMGQEVILRCVPISNHLYFYWYRQILGQKVEFLVSFYNNEISEKSEIFDDQFSVERPDGSNFTLKIRSTKLEDSAMYFCASSAVIPYEQYFGPGTRLTVT.

The V and J genes are TRBV12-3 or TRBV12-4 and TRBJ2-7, with TRBD1 matching over 9 bases. The CDR3 consists of 14 residues. The V segment lost 7 bases and the J segment 0 bases; nucleotides outside the gene matches: 4. The DNA of the CDR3 is TGTGCCAGCAAGACGACAGGGGGCTCCTACGAGCAGTACTTC. This codes for CASKTTGGSYEQYF.

This chain links TRBV7-9 with TRBJ2-2, with a tentative D call TRBD2 (6 bases). The germline CDR1 and CDR2 sequences are SEHNR and FQNEAQ (reference sequence). The CDR3 has 15 amino acids. Trimming removed 1 base from V and 5 bases from J, with 11 bases in between. The CDR3: CASSLVLARTGELFF. CDR3 sequence (DNA): TGTGCCAGCAGCTTAGTGCTAGCGAGGACCGGGGAGCTGTTTTTT.

Concerning this clonotype itself: A much larger clone lies one base from this, so it may be a read error. J is TRBJ1-1 and V is TRBV12-3 or TRBV12-4, with D perhaps TRBD1 (6 bases). V lost 4 bases and J lost 0, with 15 bases in between. This CDR3 has 16 residues. CDR3 residues: CASSSEGKGVNTEAFF. Written as DNA, the CDR3 is TGTGCCAGCAGTTCCGAGGGCAAGGGGGTGAACACTGAAGCTTTCTTT.

This clonotype was counted at least ten times. The chain links TRBV9 to TRBJ2-1; D may be TRBD2 (6 bases). CDR3 size: 12 residues. Deletions cut 7 bases from V and 3 bases from J, with 8 bases between. Germline assignment: CDR1 SGDLS and CDR2 YYNGEE. CDR3 nucleotides: TGTGCCAGCGGGACTTTCTACAATGAGCAGTTCTTC. Translating it yields CASGTFYNEQFF.

By sample fraction, this clonotype is medium-sized (0.01 to 0.1%). This chain joins TRBV12-3 or TRBV12-4 and TRBJ2-7; TRBD1 aligns across 7 bases. CDR3 length: 14 residues. Trimming took 7 bases from V and 3 from J; bases not matched to a gene: 9. CDR3 coding DNA: TGTGCCAGCACCAACCGGGACAGAGACTACGAGCAGTACTTC. This translates into CASTNRDRDYEQYF.

CDR3 region: CASSLGTGGLPQHF. CDR3 DNA: TGTGCCAGCAGCTTGGGGACAGGAGGGCTGCCCCAGCATTTT. The chain is built from TRBV5-6 and TRBJ1-5; 7 bases fit TRBD1. V was clipped by 0 bases and J by 9 bases; unmatched bases: 6. Per the germline V gene, CDR1 is SGHDT and CDR2 is YYEEEE. The CDR3 consists of 14 residues.

In its sample, this clonotype was seen many times. The rearrangement uses TRBV27 and TRBJ1-1, with D perhaps TRBD1 (5 bases). The CDR3 is made up of 14 amino acids. V was trimmed by 5 bases and J by 1 base, leaving 11 bases between them. In germline, CDR1 is MNHEY, CDR2 SMNVEV (reference sequence). DNA of the CDR3: TGTGCCAGCAGTCACGGACACACGAACACTGAAGCTTTCTTT. Protein sequence: CASSHGHTNTEAFF.

This clonotype was picked up a small number of times. The chain joins TRBV9 to TRBJ2-1; TRBD2 matches at 13 bases. The CDR3 totals 17 residues. Germline CDR1 SGDLS, CDR2 YYNGEE. The J segment lost 9 bases and the V segment lost 4 bases, leaving 13 bases of the junction unmatched. DNA of the CDR3: TGTGCCAGCAGCTCCCAGTTCACTAGCGGGAGGGCAACTGAGCAGTTCTTC. As protein: CASSSQFTSGRATEQFF. Drawing the rest from reference TRBV9 and TRBJ2-1, the complete variable domain is DSGVTQTPKHLITATGQRVTLRCSPRSGDLSVYWYQQSLDQGLQFLIQYYNGEERAKGNILERFSAQQFPDLHSELNLSSLELGDSALYFCASSSQFTSGRATEQFFGPGTRLTVL.

This clonotype was observed a few times. The rearrangement joins TRBV12-5 to TRBJ2-1; a possible D gene is TRBD2 (5 bases). Germline lookup yields CDR1 LGHNT and CDR2 FRNRAP. This CDR3 has 15 amino acids. V lost 0 bases and J 4 bases, leaving 10 bases between the germline ends. DNA for the CDR3: TGTGCTAGTGGTTTGGTACCGGGGTCTTACAATGAGCAGTTCTTC. Translation gives CASGLVPGSYNEQFF.

This clonotype appeared many times. The J gene is TRBJ2-1, the V gene TRBV5-1; D might be TRBD2 (5 bases). The CDR3 length is 15 residues. The germline V and J ends were trimmed by 0 bases and 5 bases, with 12 bases remaining between them. Looked up from germline, CDR1 is SGHRS and CDR2 is YFSETQ. This chain's CDR3 is CASSLAPGINNEQFF. The CDR3 DNA follows: TGCGCCAGCAGCTTGGCTCCGGGGATAAACAATGAGCAGTTCTTC.

This clonotype came up a few times. This chain uses TRBV6-1 with TRBJ2-7; no definite D call. The germline gives CDR1 MNHNS, CDR2 SASEGT. V lost 2 bases and J 2 bases, leaving 7 bases between the germline ends. This CDR3 spans 13 amino acids. The DNA for the CDR3 is TGTGCCAGCAGTGAATGGGTGACCTACGAGCAGTACTTC. Encoded protein: CASSEWVTYEQYF.

This chain uses TRBV7-6 with TRBJ2-7; no firm D call. The germline V gene encodes CDR1 SGHVS and CDR2 FNYEAQ. The CDR3 length is 13 residues. V was shortened by 5 bases and J by 4 bases, with 12 bases between the two germline ends. DNA of the CDR3: TGTGCCAGCAGCCAAACCAATAATTACGAGCAGTACTTC. This encodes CASSQTNNYEQYF.

This clonotype was counted between two and nine times. The chain is built from TRBV5-1 and TRBJ1-6; D gene ambiguous. This CDR3 is 14 amino acids long. Germline values: CDR1 SGHRS, CDR2 YFSETQ. The V gene lost 6 bases and the J gene lost 6 bases, with 13 bases spanning the gap. CDR3 loop: CASTLPGGNSPLHF. In DNA, the CDR3 is TGCGCCAGCACCCTACCGGGAGGTAATTCACCCCTCCACTTT. The entire variable domain, with the rest obtained from reference TRBV5-1 and TRBJ1-6, is as follows: KAGVTQTPRYLIKTRGQQVTLSCSPISGHRSVSWYQQTPGQGLQFLFEYFSETQRNKGNFPGRFSGRQFSNSRSEMNVSTLELGDSALYLCASTLPGGNSPLHFGNGTRLTVT.

At least ten counts were recorded for this clonotype. J is TRBJ2-3 and V is TRBV21-1; TRBD1 is the table's D call and was not checked against the DNA. TRBV21-1 is a pseudogene. The CDR3 loop spans 11 amino acids. For the CDR3, the DNA is TGTGCCAGCTCTAAGGGGGATACGCAGTATTTT. Translated, it gives CASSKGDTQYF.

This clonotype was seen at least ten times. Here the CDR3 DNA reads TGTGCCATCAGTCCTCGCGGCAATGAGCAGTTCTTC. Translating it yields CAISPRGNEQFF. This sequence joins TRBV10-3 and TRBJ2-1; D unclear. V was trimmed by 5 bases and J by 6 bases, leaving 8 bases between them. This CDR3 spans 12 amino acids. Per germline, CDR1 ENHRY and CDR2 SYGVKD.

The rearrangement joins TRBV11-2 to TRBJ2-2; D is unclear. The V end lost 2 bases, the J end lost 7 bases, and 17 bases lay between the germline ends. Germline V gene lookup returns CDR1 SGHAT and CDR2 FQNNGV. The CDR3 spans 16 residues. In nucleotides, the CDR3 is TGTGCCAGCAGCTTACATAGTGGGGATCTCGGCGGGGAGCTGTTTTTT. Amino acids: CASSLHSGDLGGELFF.

This clonotype occurred a few times. The chain joins TRBV10-3 to TRBJ2-7, with a weak D call TRBD2 (5 bases). Germline CDR1 and CDR2: ENHRY and SYGVKD. V dropped 6 bases and J dropped 5 bases, with 11 bases sitting between them. The CDR3 is 12 residues long. CDR3 DNA: TGTGCCATCAGCGGGGTGAAAGACGAGCAGTACTTC. Translating it yields CAISGVKDEQYF.